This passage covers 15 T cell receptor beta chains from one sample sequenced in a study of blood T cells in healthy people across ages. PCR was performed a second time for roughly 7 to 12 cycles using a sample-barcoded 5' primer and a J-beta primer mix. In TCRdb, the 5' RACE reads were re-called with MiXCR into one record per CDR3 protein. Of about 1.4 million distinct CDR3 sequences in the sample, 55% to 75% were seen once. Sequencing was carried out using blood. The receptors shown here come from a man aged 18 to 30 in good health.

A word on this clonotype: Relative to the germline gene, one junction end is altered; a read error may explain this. The CDR3 region has the DNA TGCGCCGGCAGCCTGGGACAGGGATCCTACGAGCAGTACTTC. Translated: CAGSLGQGSYEQYF. The chain joins TRBV4-1 to TRBJ2-7; 9 bases fit TRBD1. Germline assignment: CDR1 MGHRA and CDR2 YSYEKL. This CDR3 has 14 amino acids.

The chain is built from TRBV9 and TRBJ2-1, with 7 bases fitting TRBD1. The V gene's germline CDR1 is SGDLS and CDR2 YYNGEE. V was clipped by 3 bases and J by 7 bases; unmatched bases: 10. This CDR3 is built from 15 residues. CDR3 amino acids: CASSASGTVANEQFF. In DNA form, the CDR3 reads TGTGCCAGCAGCGCCTCCGGGACAGTGGCGAATGAGCAGTTCTTC.

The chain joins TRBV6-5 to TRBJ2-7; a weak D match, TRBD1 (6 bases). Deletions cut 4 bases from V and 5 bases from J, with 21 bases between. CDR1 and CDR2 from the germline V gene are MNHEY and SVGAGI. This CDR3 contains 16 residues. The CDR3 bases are TGTGCCAGCAGTTCAACCCCTGGCAGGGGTAACGACGAGCAGTACTTC. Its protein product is CASSSTPGRGNDEQYF.

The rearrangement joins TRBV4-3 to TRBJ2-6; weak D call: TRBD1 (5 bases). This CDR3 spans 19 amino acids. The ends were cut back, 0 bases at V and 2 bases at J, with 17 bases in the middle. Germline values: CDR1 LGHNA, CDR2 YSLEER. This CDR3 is CASSQDWRQTLAGANVLTF. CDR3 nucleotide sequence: TGCGCCAGCAGCCAAGATTGGAGACAGACCCTGGCTGGGGCCAACGTCCTGACTTTC.

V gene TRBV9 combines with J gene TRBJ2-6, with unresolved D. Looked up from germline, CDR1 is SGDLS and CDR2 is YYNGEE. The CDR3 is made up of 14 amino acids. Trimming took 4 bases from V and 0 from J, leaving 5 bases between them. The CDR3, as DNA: TGTGCCAGCAGCCATTACTCTGGGGCCAACGTCCTGACTTTC. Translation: CASSHYSGANVLTF.

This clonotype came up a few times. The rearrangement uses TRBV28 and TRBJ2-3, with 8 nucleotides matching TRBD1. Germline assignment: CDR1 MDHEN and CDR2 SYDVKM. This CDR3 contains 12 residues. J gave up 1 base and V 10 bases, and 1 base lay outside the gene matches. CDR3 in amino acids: CATGGGTDTQYF. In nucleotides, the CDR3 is TGTGCCACAGGGGGCGGCACAGATACGCAGTATTTT.

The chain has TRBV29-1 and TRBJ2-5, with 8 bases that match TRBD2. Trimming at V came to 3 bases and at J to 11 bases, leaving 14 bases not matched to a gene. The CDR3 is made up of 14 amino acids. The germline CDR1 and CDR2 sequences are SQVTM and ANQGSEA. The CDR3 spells CSVDRGGDSYEQYF. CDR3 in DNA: TGCAGCGTTGATCGGGGGGGTGATTCCTATGAGCAGTACTTC.

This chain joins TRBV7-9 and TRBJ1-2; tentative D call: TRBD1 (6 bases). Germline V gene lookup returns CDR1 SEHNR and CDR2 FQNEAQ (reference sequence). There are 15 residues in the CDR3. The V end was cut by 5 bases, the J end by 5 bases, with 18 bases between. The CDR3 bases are TGTGCCAGCAGCCAAGACAGGTCTTACCCGTATGGCTACACCTTC. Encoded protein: CASSQDRSYPYGYTF.

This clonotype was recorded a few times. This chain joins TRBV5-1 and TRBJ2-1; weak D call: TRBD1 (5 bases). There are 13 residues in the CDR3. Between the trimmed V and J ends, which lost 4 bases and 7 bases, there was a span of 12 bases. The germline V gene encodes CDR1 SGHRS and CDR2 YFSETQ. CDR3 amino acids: CASSDRTFNEQFF. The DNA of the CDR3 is TGCGCCAGCAGCGACCGGACATTTAATGAGCAGTTCTTC.

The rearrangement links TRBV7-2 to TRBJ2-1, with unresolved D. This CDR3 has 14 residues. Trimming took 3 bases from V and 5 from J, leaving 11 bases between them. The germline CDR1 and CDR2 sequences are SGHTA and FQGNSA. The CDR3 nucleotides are TGTGCCAGCAGCTTTTGGGTACAGAACAATGAGCAGTTCTTC. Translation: CASSFWVQNNEQFF.

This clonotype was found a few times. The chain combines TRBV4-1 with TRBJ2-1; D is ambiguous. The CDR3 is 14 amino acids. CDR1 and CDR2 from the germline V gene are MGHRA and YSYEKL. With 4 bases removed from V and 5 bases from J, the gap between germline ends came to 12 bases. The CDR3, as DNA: TGCGCCAGCAGCCGTTTTACAGAAAACAATGAGCAGTTCTTC. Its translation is CASSRFTENNEQFF.

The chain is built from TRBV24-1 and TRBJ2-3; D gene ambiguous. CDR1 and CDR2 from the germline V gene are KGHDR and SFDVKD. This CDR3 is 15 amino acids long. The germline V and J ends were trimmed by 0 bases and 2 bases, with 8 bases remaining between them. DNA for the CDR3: TGTGCCACCAGTGATTTGACAGACGACACAGATACGCAGTATTTT. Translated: CATSDLTDDTDTQYF.

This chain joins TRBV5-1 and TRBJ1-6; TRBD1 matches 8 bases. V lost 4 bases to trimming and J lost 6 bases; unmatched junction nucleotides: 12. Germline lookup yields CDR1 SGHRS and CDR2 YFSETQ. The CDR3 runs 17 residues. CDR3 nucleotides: TGCGCCAGCAGCCCCACGACAGGGGCTTCTCCTAATTCACCCCTCCACTTT. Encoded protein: CASSPTTGASPNSPLHF.

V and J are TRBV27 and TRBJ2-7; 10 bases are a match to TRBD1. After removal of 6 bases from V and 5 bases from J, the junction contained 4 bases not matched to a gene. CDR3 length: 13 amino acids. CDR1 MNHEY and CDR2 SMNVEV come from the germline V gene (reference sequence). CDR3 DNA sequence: TGTGCCAGCAGACGGACAGGGGGGAACGAGCAGTACTTC. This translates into CASRRTGGNEQYF.

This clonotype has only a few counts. The chain's CDR3 is CASTSRGLQYF. In DNA form, the CDR3 reads TGTGCCAGCACTTCACGGGGACTTCAGTACTTC. The rearrangement uses TRBV6-2 or TRBV6-3 and TRBJ2-4; D tentatively reads TRBD1 or TRBD2 (5 bases each). V lost 7 bases, J lost 11 bases, and 12 bases lay in between. The V gene's germline CDR1 is MNHEY and CDR2 SVGEGT. The CDR3 spans 11 residues.